This passage covers 28 T cell receptor beta chains from one sample sequenced in a study of T cell responses to AZD1222 COVID-19 vaccine. Profiled with immunoSEQ multiplex PCR; TCRdb holds only in-frame clones, not every one. The sample has about 210,000 clones; roughly 94% are singletons. Sample: peripheral blood, taken 28 days after the second dose of the MenACWY control vaccine. The source is an adult who received the MenACWY meningococcal vaccine as a control.

This sequence joins TRBV9 and TRBJ1-1; 8 bases line up with TRBD1. J gave up 2 bases and V 4 bases, and 7 bases lay outside the gene matches. This CDR3 is built from 15 residues. Germline loops: CDR1 SGDLS, CDR2 YYNGEE. CDR3 residues: CASSPSDRVNTEAFF. The CDR3 bases are TGTGCCAGCAGCCCATCGGACAGGGTAAACACTGAAGCTTTCTTT. The full variable domain, in which reference TRBV9 and TRBJ1-1 provide the parts outside the CDR3, is DSGVTQTPKHLITATGQRVTLRCSPRSGDLSVYWYQQSLDQGLQFLIQYYNGEERAKGNILERFSAQQFPDLHSELNLSSLELGDSALYFCASSPSDRVNTEAFFGQGTRLTVV.

The genes are TRBV29-1 and TRBJ1-6; the D gene is possibly TRBD1 (6 bases). V lost 5 bases to trimming and J lost 10 bases, with 15 bases between them. The germline CDR1 and CDR2 sequences are SQVTM and ANQGSEA. The CDR3 spans 13 residues. CDR3 nucleotides: TGCAGCGTTTCTTGGGACATCAACTCACCCCTCCACTTT. It yields the protein CSVSWDINSPLHF.

This chain connects TRBV19 to TRBJ1-1, with 10 nucleotides matching TRBD1. Germline V lookup: CDR1 LNHDA, CDR2 SQIVND (reference sequence). Trimming took 2 bases from V and 6 from J; bases not matched to a gene: 12. The CDR3 length is 17 residues. The CDR3 DNA reads TGTGCCAGTAGTATAACGAGACAGGGGGCGCAGTCAGCTGAAGCTTTCTTT. This translates into CASSITRQGAQSAEAFF.

This chain connects TRBV4-1 to TRBJ1-6; D is perhaps TRBD1 (5 bases). The CDR3 runs to 17 residues. The V gene lost 0 bases and the J gene lost 9 bases, with 18 bases spanning the gap. Per germline, CDR1 MGHRA and CDR2 YSYEKL. The CDR3 sequence is CASSQDEVGATSSPLHF. CDR3 DNA sequence: TGCGCCAGCAGCCAAGATGAGGTCGGGGCCACGAGTTCACCCCTCCACTTT.

V gene TRBV9 combines with J gene TRBJ2-2, with 9 bases identical to TRBD2. Trimming cost V 1 base and J 5 bases; bases outside gene matches: 6. This CDR3 region has 16 residues. Germline-derived CDR1 and CDR2 are SGDLS and YYNGEE. The CDR3 protein is CASSVSLLAGTGELFF. In DNA form, the CDR3 reads TGTGCCAGCAGCGTAAGTCTCCTAGCGGGGACCGGGGAGCTGTTTTTT.

This clone was seen only a few times. The chain recombines TRBV30 with TRBJ2-1, with TRBD2 matching over 7 bases. The CDR3 has 12 residues. Germline V gene data show CDR1 as GTSNPN and CDR2 as SVGIG (reference sequence). V trimming: 5 bases; J trimming: 7 bases; junction bases outside the gene matches: 5. This CDR3 reads CAWGGSTNEQFF. CDR3 DNA sequence: TGTGCCTGGGGCGGGAGTACAAATGAGCAGTTCTTC.

J is TRBJ1-1 and V is TRBV19, with D unresolved. CDR3 length: 15 residues. The V gene lost 5 bases and the J gene lost 0 bases, with 13 bases spanning the gap. Looked up from germline, CDR1 is LNHDA and CDR2 is SQIVND (reference sequence). CDR3 nucleotide sequence: TGTGCCAGTAGTGGGGAAACCCGGGTGAACACTGAAGCTTTCTTT. Translating it yields CASSGETRVNTEAFF.

CDR3 amino acids: CASSKQGFSADTQYF. The CDR3 region has the DNA TGTGCCAGCAGCAAACAGGGATTTTCTGCAGATACGCAGTATTTT. The genes are TRBV4-2 and TRBJ2-3, with TRBD1 as a possible D gene (6 bases). Germline V CDR1 and CDR2: LGHNA, YNFKEQ. Between the trimmed V and J ends, which lost 5 bases and 4 bases, there was a span of 16 bases. The CDR3 length is 15 residues.

The chain recombines TRBV27 with TRBJ2-2, with D perhaps matching TRBD1 or TRBD2 (5 bases each). Germline V gives CDR1 MNHEY, CDR2 SMNVEV (reference sequence). V was clipped by 5 bases and J by 4 bases, with 20 bases between them. The CDR3 runs 17 residues. The CDR3 loop reads CASSLGGLGVITGELFF. In DNA form, the CDR3 reads TGTGCCAGCAGTCTGGGTGGGCTGGGGGTAATCACCGGGGAGCTGTTTTTT.

The chain joins TRBV11-2 to TRBJ2-3; weak D call: TRBD1 (5 bases). Trimming stripped 6 bases from V and 4 bases from J, with 11 bases between. The CDR3 contains 13 residues. CDR1 is SGHAT and CDR2 is FQNNGV in the germline V gene. CDR3 DNA sequence: TGTGCCAGCAGACACGACAGAGCAGATACGCAGTATTTT. Translation gives CASRHDRADTQYF.

The chain is built from TRBV9 and TRBJ2-1, with TRBD2 matching over 11 bases. CDR3 length: 18 amino acids. Germline trimming cut 1 base from V and 0 bases from J; bases unmatched to any gene: 6. Germline CDR1 and CDR2: SGDLS and YYNGEE. The CDR3 nucleotides are TGTGCCAGCAGCGTACTAGCGGGGGGCCAGAGCTCCTACAATGAGCAGTTCTTC. Its protein product is CASSVLAGGQSSYNEQFF.

The V call is TRBV5-1, the J call TRBJ1-1, with a possible D match to TRBD1 (6 bases). V was cut by 7 bases and J by 0 bases, with 19 bases left in between. CDR3 length equals 16 residues. Germline V gene data show CDR1 as SGHRS and CDR2 as YFSETQ. The CDR3 region has the DNA TGCGCCAGCGCGCCGGGGGGCCCCTTCATGAACACTGAAGCTTTCTTT. It codes for CASAPGGPFMNTEAFF.

CDR3 loop: CASSQDLGFGEQYF. The CDR3 DNA is TGCGCCAGCAGCCAAGATTTGGGGTTCGGGGAGCAGTACTTC. The chain links TRBV4-1 to TRBJ2-7; D is uncertain. Germline V lookup: CDR1 MGHRA, CDR2 YSYEKL. Trimming shortened V by 0 bases and J by 7 bases, and 13 bases separated the two germline ends. This CDR3 is built from 14 residues.

V is TRBV30 and J is TRBJ2-1; D is perhaps TRBD2 (6 bases). From germline, CDR1 is GTSNPN and CDR2 SVGIG (reference sequence). V was shortened by 2 bases and J by 5 bases, with 10 bases between the two germline ends. This CDR3 has 13 residues. CDR3: CAWSSREDNEQFF. The CDR3, as DNA: TGTGCCTGGAGTTCGAGGGAGGACAATGAGCAGTTCTTC. Supplemented by reference TRBV30 and TRBJ2-1, the full variable domain reads SQTIHQWPATLVQPVGSPLSLECTVEGTSNPNLYWYRQAAGRGLQLLFYSVGIGQISSEVPQNLSASRPQDRQFILSSKKLLLSDSGFYLCAWSSREDNEQFFGPGTRLTVL.

The CDR3 region is CASSLAGGFSTDTQYF. CDR3 DNA: TGTGCCAGTAGCCTAGCGGGGGGTTTTAGCACAGATACGCAGTATTTT. The chain employs TRBV19 and TRBJ2-3; 11 nucleotides align to TRBD2. In germline, CDR1 is LNHDA, CDR2 SQIVND (reference sequence). With V trimmed by 6 bases and J by 0 bases, 5 bases remained unmatched. The length of the CDR3 is 16 residues.

The chain has TRBV30 and TRBJ1-1; unclear D gene. Germline V gene sequence: CDR1 GTSNPN, CDR2 SVGIG (reference sequence). Trimming shortened V by 2 bases and J by 1 base, and 8 bases separated the two germline ends. The CDR3 contains 13 residues. The CDR3 nucleotides are TGTGCCTGGAGTAGCGAGACGAACACTGAAGCTTTCTTT. Its protein product is CAWSSETNTEAFF.

This chain uses TRBV9 with TRBJ2-7; D gene uncertain. The V gene's germline CDR1 is SGDLS and CDR2 YYNGEE. The V end was cut by 3 bases, the J end by 5 bases, with 18 bases between. The CDR3 consists of 15 residues. The CDR3 sequence: CASSADEEDGDEQYF. The CDR3 region has the DNA TGTGCCAGCAGCGCCGATGAAGAGGACGGAGACGAGCAGTACTTC.

This clone was found a few times. V gene TRBV5-1 combines with J gene TRBJ2-5; 13 nucleotides align to TRBD2. The CDR3 has 16 residues. The germline CDR1 and CDR2 sequences are SGHRS and YFSETQ. The V segment lost 0 bases and the J segment 6 bases; nucleotides outside the gene matches: 5. The CDR3 loop is CASSLGTSGGGKTQYF. CDR3 bases: TGCGCCAGCAGCTTGGGGACTAGCGGGGGCGGGAAGACCCAGTACTTC.

The J gene is TRBJ1-6, the V gene TRBV28; no definite D call. The CDR3 contains 15 residues. Germline CDR1 is MDHEN and CDR2 is SYDVKM. V was trimmed by 5 bases and J by 3 bases, leaving 11 bases between them. CDR3 loop: CASSNNRNYNSPLHF. CDR3 DNA: TGTGCCAGCAGTAATAACAGAAACTATAATTCACCCCTCCACTTT.

This chain uses TRBV15 with TRBJ2-2, with TRBD1 as a possible D gene (5 bases). Per germline, CDR1 LNHNV and CDR2 YYDKDF (reference sequence). The CDR3 length is 16 residues. V was clipped by 5 bases and J by 4 bases, with 17 bases between them. CDR3 sequence reads: CATSGVQDMGTGELFF. As DNA, the CDR3 is TGTGCCACCAGCGGAGTACAGGACATGGGCACCGGGGAGCTGTTTTTT.

The CDR3 reads CSVEDWGGGTEAFF. CDR3 nucleotide sequence: TGCAGCGTTGAAGATTGGGGGGGAGGCACTGAAGCTTTCTTT. The genes are TRBV29-1 and TRBJ1-1; D is perhaps TRBD1 (5 bases). Trimming removed 0 bases from V and 4 bases from J, with 12 bases in between. The CDR3 is 14 residues long. The V gene's germline CDR1 is SQVTM and CDR2 ANQGSEA.

This chain links TRBV30 with TRBJ2-1; 16 nucleotides match TRBD2. This CDR3 is 15 amino acids long. Per germline, CDR1 GTSNPN and CDR2 SVGIG (reference sequence). With 2 bases clipped from V and 9 bases from J, the junction kept 4 bases outside the gene matches. The CDR3 DNA reads TGTGCCTGGAGTCCGGGACTAGCGGGAGGGGGTGAGCAGTTCTTC. Translation gives CAWSPGLAGGGEQFF.

The chain carries TRBV27 and TRBJ2-7; 8 nucleotides align to TRBD1. Looked up from germline, CDR1 is MNHEY and CDR2 is SMNVEV (reference sequence). The CDR3 contains 13 residues. The junction had 4 bases not matched to a gene; V was cut back by 4 bases and J by 5 bases. The CDR3: CASSWTGTHEQYF. CDR3 DNA: TGTGCCAGCAGTTGGACAGGGACCCACGAGCAGTACTTC.

A single count supports this clone. The rearrangement joins TRBV28 to TRBJ1-2, with 7 positions matching TRBD1. The V and J ends lost 7 bases and 4 bases, in that order; junction bases with no gene match: 9. Germline CDR1 and CDR2: MDHEN and SYDVKM. The CDR3 runs to 14 residues. The CDR3 DNA reads TGTGCCAGCACCCTGGGGGACAGATCCTATGGCTACACCTTC. Amino acid sequence: CASTLGDRSYGYTF.

The chain has TRBV13 and TRBJ2-2; maybe TRBD2 (6 bases). CDR3 length: 12 amino acids. CDR1 is PRHDT, CDR2 FYEKMQ, per germline (reference sequence). Between the trimmed V and J ends, which lost 5 bases and 10 bases, there was a span of 11 bases. For the CDR3, the DNA is TGTGCCAGCAGCCTTGGGGGGAAGGAGCTGTTTTTT. Translated, it gives CASSLGGKELFF.

The genes are TRBV19 and TRBJ1-2; possible D gene TRBD1, 6 bases. V gave up 7 bases and J gave up 4 bases, with 19 bases separating them. CDR3 size: 15 residues. Germline CDR1 reads LNHDA; CDR2 reads SQIVND (reference sequence). Here the CDR3 DNA reads TGTGCCAGTAAACCCCAGAGGGGGGCCTTCTATGGCTACACCTTC. Translation: CASKPQRGAFYGYTF.

This rearrangement joins TRBV30 to TRBJ2-7; 12 bases map to TRBD2. The J segment lost 13 bases and the V segment lost 3 bases, leaving 10 bases of the junction unmatched. This CDR3 has 13 residues. Germline V gene sequence: CDR1 GTSNPN, CDR2 SVGIG (reference sequence). The CDR3 reads CAWREVRTSGIYF. CDR3 bases: TGTGCCTGGAGAGAAGTGCGGACTAGCGGGATATACTTC.

The rearrangement links TRBV9 to TRBJ1-2; TRBD1 agrees at 8 bases. Trimming took 3 bases from V and 6 from J; bases not matched to a gene: 13. The germline V gene has CDR1 SGDLS and CDR2 YYNGEE. CDR3 length: 16 residues. The CDR3 coding sequence is TGTGCCAGCAGCGGTCGACAGGGGCCTACAAAGGATGGCTACACCTTC. Protein product: CASSGRQGPTKDGYTF.